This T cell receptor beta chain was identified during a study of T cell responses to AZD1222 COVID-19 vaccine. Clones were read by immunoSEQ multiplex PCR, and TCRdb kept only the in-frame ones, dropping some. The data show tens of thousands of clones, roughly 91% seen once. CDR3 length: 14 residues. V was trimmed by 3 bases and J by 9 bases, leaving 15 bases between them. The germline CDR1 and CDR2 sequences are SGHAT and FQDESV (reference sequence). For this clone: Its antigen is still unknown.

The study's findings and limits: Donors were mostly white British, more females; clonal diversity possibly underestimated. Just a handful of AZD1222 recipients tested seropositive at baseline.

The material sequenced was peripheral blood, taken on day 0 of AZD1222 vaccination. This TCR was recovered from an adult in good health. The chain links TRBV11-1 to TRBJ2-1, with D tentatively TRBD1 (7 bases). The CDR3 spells CASSFNRQGGEQFF. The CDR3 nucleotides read TGTGCCAGCAGCTTTAATCGACAGGGAGGTGAGCAGTTCTTC.